A single sample is the source of the 27 T cell receptor beta chains below, sequenced in a study of blood T cell repertoires in COVID-19. Repertoires were generated with immunoSEQ multiplex PCR, while TCRdb's copy carries only in-frame clones and drops some. The table includes a few hundred thousand clones, 85% to 90% detected once. Input material: peripheral blood. These receptors came from a woman aged 25 to 39 with COVID-19, enrolled during active disease.

The rearrangement uses TRBV28 and TRBJ1-5, with TRBD1 as a possible D gene (5 bases). CDR1 and CDR2 (germline): MDHEN, SYDVKM. The CDR3 extends over 15 amino acids. Trimming removed 3 bases at V and 6 bases at J, with 15 bases between. The CDR3 nucleotides are TGTGCCAGCAGTTTTGGAGAGTTAAGGGGTCAGCCCCAGCATTTT. This codes for CASSFGELRGQPQHF.

The chain uses TRBV6-5 and TRBJ2-3, with 11 bases aligning to TRBD2. From germline, CDR1 is MNHEY and CDR2 SVGAGI. The J segment lost 1 base and the V segment lost 6 bases, leaving 3 bases of the junction unmatched. The CDR3 is 15 residues long. CDR3 residues: CASRSLAGGTDTQYF. The CDR3, as DNA: TGTGCCAGCAGATCACTAGCGGGGGGCACAGATACGCAGTATTTT.

The rearrangement links TRBV19 to TRBJ2-1, with TRBD2 as a possible D gene (6 bases). Trimming stripped 8 bases from V and 8 bases from J, with 13 bases between. The CDR3 loop spans 12 amino acids. Germline V lookup: CDR1 LNHDA, CDR2 SQIVND (reference sequence). CDR3 coding DNA: TGTGCCAGTGTAGGCGGGGTCGATGAGCAGTTCTTC. This codes for CASVGGVDEQFF.

The gene calls are TRBV11-2 and TRBJ2-7; 11 bases match TRBD1. CDR3 size: 14 residues. The V gene end was trimmed by 6 bases and the J gene end by 3 bases; junction bases not matched to a gene: 4. Germline-derived CDR1 and CDR2 are SGHAT and FQNNGV. CDR3: CASSWGQGGYEQYF. CDR3 nucleotide sequence: TGTGCCAGCAGTTGGGGACAGGGGGGCTACGAGCAGTACTTC.

The V call is TRBV5-1, the J call TRBJ2-7; tentatively, D is TRBD1 (6 bases). Trimming removed 4 bases at V and 2 bases at J, with 13 bases between. The germline CDR1 and CDR2 sequences are SGHRS and YFSETQ. The CDR3 is 14 amino acids. The CDR3 DNA sequence: TGCGCCAGCAGCCCCGGACAGAGAACCTACGAGCAGTACTTC. Translating it yields CASSPGQRTYEQYF. Looking up the rest from reference TRBV5-1 and TRBJ2-7 gives the full variable domain: KAGVTQTPRYLIKTRGQQVTLSCSPISGHRSVSWYQQTPGQGLQFLFEYFSETQRNKGNFPGRFSGRQFSNSRSEMNVSTLELGDSALYLCASSPGQRTYEQYFGPGTRLTVT.

The genes are TRBV7-6 and TRBJ1-1; a possible D gene is TRBD1 (5 bases). V dropped 2 bases and J dropped 7 bases, with 17 bases sitting between them. The CDR3 extends over 15 amino acids. Germline lookup yields CDR1 SGHVS and CDR2 FNYEAQ. CDR3 protein: CASSLQPGGVVEAFF. CDR3 coding DNA: TGTGCCAGCAGCTTACAGCCAGGAGGGGTGGTTGAAGCTTTCTTT.

The genes are TRBV10-2 and TRBJ1-5, with D possibly being TRBD1 (5 bases). The CDR3 consists of 15 residues. The germline V and J ends were trimmed by 6 bases and 11 bases, with 23 bases remaining between them. Germline V lookup: CDR1 WSHSY, CDR2 SAAADI. CDR3 sequence (DNA): TGCGCCAGCAGCTTCGGGGGGGGAGCAGGAACGGCCCAGCATTTT. Translation: CASSFGGGAGTAQHF.

The gene calls are TRBV7-9 and TRBJ1-1; no clear D. CDR3 length equals 14 residues. Trimming stripped 2 bases from V and 2 bases from J, with 9 bases between. The germline V gene has CDR1 SEHNR and CDR2 FQNEAQ (reference sequence). The CDR3 loop is CASSLFLANTEAFF. The DNA for the CDR3 is TGTGCCAGCAGCTTATTTCTAGCTAACACTGAAGCTTTCTTT.

This clone was picked up one time. A much bigger clone sits one base away, suggesting this may be a read error. CDR3 protein: CASSFETGVSGNIIYF. The CDR3 coding sequence is TGTGCCAGCAGCTTCGAGACAGGGGTCTCTGGAAACATCATATATTTT. The rearrangement uses TRBV7-9 and TRBJ1-3; 8 nucleotides align to TRBD1. Germline assignment: CDR1 SEHNR and CDR2 FQNEAQ (reference sequence). The CDR3 contains 16 residues.

V is TRBV14 and J is TRBJ2-2; 10 nucleotides agree with TRBD2. Per the germline V gene, CDR1 is SGHDN and CDR2 is FVKESK. CDR3 length equals 16 residues. V gave up 3 bases and J gave up 2 bases; unmatched junction bases: 3. The CDR3 DNA sequence: TGTGCCAGCAGCCATCTAGCGGGGGTCAACACCGGGGAGCTGTTTTTT. It yields the protein CASSHLAGVNTGELFF.

This rearrangement joins TRBV21-1 to TRBJ1-4; the table's D gene call, TRBD1, was not cross checked with the DNA. TRBV21-1 is an annotated pseudogene. This CDR3 contains 16 residues. CDR3 DNA: TGTGCCAGCAGCAATGGAGGAGGGGGCCCTAATGAAAAACTGTTTTTT. It translates to CASSNGGGGPNEKLFF.

This chain uses TRBV29-1 with TRBJ1-1; 7 bases fit TRBD1. Trimming at V came to 5 bases and at J to 1 base, leaving 4 bases not matched to a gene. CDR1 is SQVTM and CDR2 is ANQGSEA in the germline V gene. The CDR3 extends over 13 amino acids. CDR3 in DNA: TGCAGCGTTTTGGGACAGACGAACACTGAAGCTTTCTTT. It is translated as CSVLGQTNTEAFF.

The CDR3 region has the DNA TGTGCCAGCAGACTACTAGCGGGGGGGCAAGAGACCCAGTACTTC. Translation gives CASRLLAGGQETQYF. The V gene is TRBV2, the J gene TRBJ2-5; 13 bases are a match to TRBD2. The CDR3 is 15 residues long. Germline CDR1 SNHLY, CDR2 FYNNEI. V was pared by 6 bases and J by 2 bases, with 3 bases of the junction left unmatched.

The J gene is TRBJ2-1, the V gene TRBV7-9, with 9 bases that match TRBD1. J lost 9 bases, V lost 1 base, and 4 bases had no gene match. The CDR3 runs 14 residues. Germline loops: CDR1 SEHNR, CDR2 FQNEAQ (reference sequence). This CDR3 reads CASSLVQGAGEQFF. The CDR3 DNA reads as TGTGCCAGCAGCTTAGTACAGGGGGCTGGTGAGCAGTTCTTC.

This clone was recorded only once. The rearrangement joins TRBV2 to TRBJ2-2, with D tentatively TRBD1 (5 bases). Per the germline V gene, CDR1 is SNHLY and CDR2 is FYNNEI. CDR3 length: 13 residues. V lost 6 bases, J lost 4 bases, and 9 bases lay in between. CDR3 DNA sequence: TGTGCCAGCAGGTCGGACATCACCGGGGAGCTGTTTTTT. The encoded protein is CASRSDITGELFF.

J is TRBJ1-4 and V is TRBV30; D is unresolved. The germline V gene has CDR1 GTSNPN and CDR2 SVGIG (reference sequence). Trimming removed 5 bases from V and 6 bases from J, with 7 bases in between. This CDR3 has 11 amino acids. The CDR3 protein is CAWDDYEKLFF. The CDR3 bases are TGTGCCTGGGACGACTATGAAAAACTGTTTTTT.

This clone was seen at least ten times. The CDR3 nucleotides read TGTGCCAGCGTCCGACAGGGGGCGTCGTATGGCTACACCTTC. This gives the protein CASVRQGASYGYTF. The V gene is TRBV21-1, the J gene TRBJ1-2; the D call TRBD1 from the table was never checked on the DNA. TRBV21-1 is noted as a pseudogene. This CDR3 spans 14 amino acids.

The rearrangement links TRBV2 to TRBJ1-1, with TRBD1 as a possible D gene (5 bases). The CDR3 is 17 residues long. V was cut by 6 bases and J by 5 bases, with 25 bases left in between. Germline V gives CDR1 SNHLY, CDR2 FYNNEI. The CDR3 is CASRIDNTNGQGTEAFF. The CDR3 bases are TGTGCCAGCAGGATAGACAATACGAATGGGCAGGGAACTGAAGCTTTCTTT.

V gene TRBV6-5 combines with J gene TRBJ1-1; 9 bases are shared with TRBD1. V lost 5 bases, J lost 4 bases, and 5 bases stayed unmatched. From germline, CDR1 is MNHEY and CDR2 SVGAGI. The CDR3 has 14 residues. CDR3 sequence (DNA): TGTGCCAGCAGTCTAGACAGGGGGGCCACTGAAGCTTTCTTT. Protein product: CASSLDRGATEAFF.

The chain carries TRBV4-3 and TRBJ2-1; D is unclear. Looked up from germline, CDR1 is LGHNA and CDR2 is YSLEER. With 8 bases removed from V and 0 bases from J, the gap between germline ends came to 17 bases. The CDR3 totals 16 residues. The CDR3 bases are TGCGCCAGCTCTCCTGATGGTAGCAGCTCCTACAATGAGCAGTTCTTC. This codes for CASSPDGSSSYNEQFF.

This sequence joins TRBV18 and TRBJ2-3; 7 nucleotides match TRBD1. Germline V gives CDR1 KGHSH, CDR2 LQKENI. J gave up 0 bases and V 5 bases, and 5 bases lay outside the gene matches. CDR3 length equals 15 residues. CDR3 in DNA: TGTGCCAGCTCATCGGGACAGAGAAGCACAGATACGCAGTATTTT. It translates to CASSSGQRSTDTQYF.

The V gene is TRBV11-2, the J gene TRBJ2-2, with TRBD2 matching 7 bases. The CDR3 runs to 18 residues. The germline V gene encodes CDR1 SGHAT and CDR2 FQNNGV. Trimming removed 1 base from V and 5 bases from J; junction bases left unmatched: 13. This CDR3 is CASSLGGRSGAGTGELFF. In nucleotides, the CDR3 is TGTGCCAGCAGCTTAGGAGGACGAAGCGGGGCCGGGACCGGGGAGCTGTTTTTT.

The rearrangement joins TRBV5-1 to TRBJ1-1; perhaps TRBD1 as D (6 bases). CDR1 SGHRS and CDR2 YFSETQ come from the germline V gene. The CDR3 sequence is 12 residues long. V lost 4 bases and J 8 bases, leaving 12 bases between the germline ends. CDR3 DNA: TGCGCCAGCAGCGGGCAGGGGAAGGAAGCTTTCTTT. Its protein is CASSGQGKEAFF.

V is TRBV6-5 and J is TRBJ1-4, with TRBD1 matching 7 bases. This CDR3 is 14 amino acids long. Trimming cost V 2 bases and J 7 bases; bases outside gene matches: 4. The germline CDR1 and CDR2 sequences are MNHEY and SVGAGI. CDR3 loop: CASSYDWTGEKLFF. The CDR3, as DNA: TGTGCCAGCAGTTACGATTGGACAGGTGAAAAACTGTTTTTT.

The chain is built from TRBV7-9 and TRBJ2-6; weak D call: TRBD1 (6 bases). CDR3 length: 15 residues. Germline V lookup: CDR1 SEHNR, CDR2 FQNEAQ (reference sequence). V lost 5 bases to trimming and J lost 1 base, with 9 bases between them. DNA of the CDR3: TGTGCCAGCAGCCGACAGGTATCTGGGGCCAACGTCCTGACTTTC. Protein sequence: CASSRQVSGANVLTF.

The CDR3 nucleotides read TGTGCCAGCAGTTACTCCGGAACGGCAGGGGCGCAGTATTTT. Translated: CASSYSGTAGAQYF. This chain joins TRBV6-2 or TRBV6-3 and TRBJ2-3; TRBD1 is a possible D gene (6 bases). This CDR3 has 14 amino acids. CDR1 and CDR2 from the germline V gene are MNHEY and SVGEGT. Trimming took off 0 bases at V and 10 bases at J, with 14 bases between the two ends.

The chain couples TRBV12-3 or TRBV12-4 to TRBJ1-2; a weak D match, TRBD1 (5 bases). CDR3 length equals 12 residues. Trimming removed 2 bases from V and 8 bases from J, with 9 bases in between. CDR3 DNA sequence: TGTGCCAGCAGTTTAAGCAGGGCGGGCTACACCTTC. This encodes CASSLSRAGYTF.